This TCR beta chain was profiled in a study of shared clonotypes between healthy human individuals. Study-wide results and caveats: A handful of donors held about 5% of naive CD4 clonotypes in common. Naive subsets generally exceeded memory subsets in estimated richness. Apart from blood, nothing was sampled; tissue repertoires likely differ.

This clone was found a few times. Its antigen is unidentified. Produced via immunoSEQ multiplex PCR; TCRdb's table is partial and in-frame only. The repertoire has approximately 2.1 million clones, 80% to 95% of them found once; the top ten carry 0.39%. This CDR3 has 14 residues. In germline, CDR1 is MNHNS, CDR2 SASEGT. V gave up 0 bases and J gave up 4 bases, with 9 bases separating them. Naive CD45RA+ and memory CD45RA-negative subsets were split from CD4+ cells. The genes are TRBV6-1 and TRBJ2-5, with D maybe TRBD1 (6 bases). The clonotype originates from a man aged 18 to 30 in good health. Some clones in this sample may be carry-over from other donors' samples. Material: naive CD4+ T cells from PBMCs. Subset in this sample: CD45RA+ positively selected. The CDR3 bases are TGTGCCAGCAGTGAAGCGTTAGGGGGAGAGACCCAGTACTTC. Protein product: CASSEALGGETQYF.